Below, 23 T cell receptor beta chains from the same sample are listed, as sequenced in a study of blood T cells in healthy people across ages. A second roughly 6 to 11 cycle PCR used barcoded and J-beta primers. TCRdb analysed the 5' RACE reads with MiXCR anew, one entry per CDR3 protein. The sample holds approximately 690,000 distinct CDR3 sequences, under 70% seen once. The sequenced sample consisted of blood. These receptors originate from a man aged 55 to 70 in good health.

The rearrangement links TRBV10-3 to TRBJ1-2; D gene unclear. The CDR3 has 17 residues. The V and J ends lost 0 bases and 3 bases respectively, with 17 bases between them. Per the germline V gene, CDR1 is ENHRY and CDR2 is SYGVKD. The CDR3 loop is CAISESGPQEGYYGYTF. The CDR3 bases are TGTGCCATCAGTGAGTCGGGTCCTCAGGAGGGATACTATGGCTACACCTTC.

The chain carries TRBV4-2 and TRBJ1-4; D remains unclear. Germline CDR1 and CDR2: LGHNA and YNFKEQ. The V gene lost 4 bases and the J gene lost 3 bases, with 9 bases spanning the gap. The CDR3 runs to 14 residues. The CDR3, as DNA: TGTGCCAGCAGCCGGGATGGGGCTAATGAAAAACTGTTTTTT. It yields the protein CASSRDGANEKLFF.

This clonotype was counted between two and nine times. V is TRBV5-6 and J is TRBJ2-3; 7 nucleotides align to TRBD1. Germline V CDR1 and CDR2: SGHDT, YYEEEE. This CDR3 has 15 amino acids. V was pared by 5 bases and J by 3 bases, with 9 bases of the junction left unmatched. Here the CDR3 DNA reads TGTGCCAGCAGGGATTCGGGACAGCCTACAGATACGCAGTATTTT. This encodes CASRDSGQPTDTQYF.

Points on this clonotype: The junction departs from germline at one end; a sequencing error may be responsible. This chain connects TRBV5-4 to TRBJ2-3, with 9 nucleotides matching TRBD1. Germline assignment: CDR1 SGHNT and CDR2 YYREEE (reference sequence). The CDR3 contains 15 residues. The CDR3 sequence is CACSWGQGSTDTQYF. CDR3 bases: TGTGCCTGCAGCTGGGGACAGGGTTCCACAGATACGCAGTATTTT.

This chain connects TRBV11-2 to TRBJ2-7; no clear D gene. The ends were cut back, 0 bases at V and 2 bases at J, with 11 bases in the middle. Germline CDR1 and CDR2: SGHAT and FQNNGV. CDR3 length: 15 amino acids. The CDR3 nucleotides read TGTGCCAGCAGCTTAGATCAGGTACAGACCTACGAGCAGTACTTC. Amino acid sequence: CASSLDQVQTYEQYF.

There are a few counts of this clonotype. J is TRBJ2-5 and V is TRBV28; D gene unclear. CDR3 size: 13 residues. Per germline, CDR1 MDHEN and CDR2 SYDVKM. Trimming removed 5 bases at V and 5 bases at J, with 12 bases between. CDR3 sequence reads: CASSPHIGETQYF. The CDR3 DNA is TGTGCCAGCAGTCCCCATATAGGGGAGACCCAGTACTTC.

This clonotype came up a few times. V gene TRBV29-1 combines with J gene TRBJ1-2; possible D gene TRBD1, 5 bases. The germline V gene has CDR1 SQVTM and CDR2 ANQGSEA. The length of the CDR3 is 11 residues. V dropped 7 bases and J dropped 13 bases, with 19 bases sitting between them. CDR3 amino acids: CSGAGQGEGTF. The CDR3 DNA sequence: TGCAGCGGGGCGGGGCAGGGCGAAGGCACCTTC. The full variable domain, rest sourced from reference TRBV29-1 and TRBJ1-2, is SAVISQKPSRDICQRGTSLTIQCQVDSQVTMMFWYRQQPGQSLTLIATANQGSEATYESGFVIDKFPISRPNLTFSTLTVSNMSPEDSSIYLCSGAGQGEGTFGSGTRLTVV.

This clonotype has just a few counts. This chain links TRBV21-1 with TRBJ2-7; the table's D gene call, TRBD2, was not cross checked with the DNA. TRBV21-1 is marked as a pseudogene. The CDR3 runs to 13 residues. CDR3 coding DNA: TGTGCCAGCAGTCCGGGACTCTATTACGAGCAGTACTTC. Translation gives CASSPGLYYEQYF.

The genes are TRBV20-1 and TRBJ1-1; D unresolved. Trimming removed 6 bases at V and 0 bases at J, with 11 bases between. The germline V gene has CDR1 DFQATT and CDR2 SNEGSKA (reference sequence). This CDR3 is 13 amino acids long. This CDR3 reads CSAVDGLNTEAFF. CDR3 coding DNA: TGCAGTGCCGTAGACGGATTGAACACTGAAGCTTTCTTT.

CDR3: CASSRRTGGIDTQYF. In nucleotides, the CDR3 is TGTGCCAGCAGCCGACGGACAGGGGGCATTGATACGCAGTATTTT. V and J are TRBV14 and TRBJ2-3; 11 nucleotides align to TRBD1. Looked up from germline, CDR1 is SGHDN and CDR2 is FVKESK. V was clipped by 4 bases and J by 6 bases; unmatched bases: 6. The length of the CDR3 is 15 residues.

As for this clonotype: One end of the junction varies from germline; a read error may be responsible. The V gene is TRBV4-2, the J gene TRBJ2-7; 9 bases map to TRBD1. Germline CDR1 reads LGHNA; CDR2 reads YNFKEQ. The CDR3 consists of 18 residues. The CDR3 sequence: CAGSQVFRGTGSSYEQYF. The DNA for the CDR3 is TGTGCCGGCAGCCAAGTATTTAGAGGGACAGGGTCTTCATACGAGCAGTACTTC.

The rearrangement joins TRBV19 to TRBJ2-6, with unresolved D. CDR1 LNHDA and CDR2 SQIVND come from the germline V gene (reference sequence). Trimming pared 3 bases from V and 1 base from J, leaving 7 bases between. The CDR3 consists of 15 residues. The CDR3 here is CASSIWGSGANVLTF. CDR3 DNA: TGTGCCAGTAGTATTTGGGGATCTGGGGCCAACGTCCTGACTTTC.

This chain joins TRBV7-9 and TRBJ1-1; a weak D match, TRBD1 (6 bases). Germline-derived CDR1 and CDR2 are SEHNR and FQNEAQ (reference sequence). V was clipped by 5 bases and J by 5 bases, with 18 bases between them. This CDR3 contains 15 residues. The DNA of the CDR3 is TGTGCCAGCAGCCCCCAGGAGGGGGTGAGGACTGAAGCTTTCTTT. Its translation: CASSPQEGVRTEAFF.

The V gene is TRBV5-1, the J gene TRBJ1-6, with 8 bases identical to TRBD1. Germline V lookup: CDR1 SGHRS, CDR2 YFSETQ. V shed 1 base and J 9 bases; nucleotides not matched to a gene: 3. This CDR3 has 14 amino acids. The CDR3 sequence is CASSLQGAVSPLHF. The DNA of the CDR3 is TGCGCCAGCAGCTTGCAGGGGGCGGTTTCACCCCTCCACTTT.

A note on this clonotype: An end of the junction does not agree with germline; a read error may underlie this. CDR3 amino acids: CARSFGVAGDAEYF. DNA of the CDR3: TGTGCCCGCAGTTTCGGGGTGGCAGGAGATGCGGAGTATTTT. This sequence joins TRBV12-3 or TRBV12-4 and TRBJ2-3; tentative D call: TRBD2 (5 bases). The CDR3 extends over 14 amino acids.

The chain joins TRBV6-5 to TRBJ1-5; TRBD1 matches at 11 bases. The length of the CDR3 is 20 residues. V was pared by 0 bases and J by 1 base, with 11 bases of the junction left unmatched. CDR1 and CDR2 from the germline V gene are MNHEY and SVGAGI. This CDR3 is CASSYSIGDRGIRSNQPQHF. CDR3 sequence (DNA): TGTGCCAGCAGTTACTCGATAGGGGACAGGGGGATTAGGAGCAATCAGCCCCAGCATTTT.

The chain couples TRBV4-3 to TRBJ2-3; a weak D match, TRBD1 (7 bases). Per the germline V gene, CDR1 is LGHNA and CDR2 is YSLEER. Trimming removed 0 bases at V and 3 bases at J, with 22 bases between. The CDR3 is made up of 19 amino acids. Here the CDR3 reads CASSQDFGRGRFSTDTQYF. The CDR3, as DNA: TGCGCCAGCAGCCAAGATTTCGGCAGGGGGAGGTTTTCGACAGATACGCAGTATTTT.

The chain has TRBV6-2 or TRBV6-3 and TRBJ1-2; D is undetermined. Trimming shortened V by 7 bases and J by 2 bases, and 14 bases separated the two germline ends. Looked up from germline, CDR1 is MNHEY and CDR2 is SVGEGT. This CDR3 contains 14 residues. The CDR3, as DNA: TGTGCCAGCAATTCGGTTCGAGGGAACTATGGCTACACCTTC. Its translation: CASNSVRGNYGYTF.

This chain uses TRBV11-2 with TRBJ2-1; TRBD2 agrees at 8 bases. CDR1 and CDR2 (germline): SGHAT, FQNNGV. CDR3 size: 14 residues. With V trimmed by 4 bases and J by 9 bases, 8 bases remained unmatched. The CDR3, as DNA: TGTGCCAGCAGCTCCGTCGGGGGGGCCGGTGAGCAGTTCTTC. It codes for CASSSVGGAGEQFF.

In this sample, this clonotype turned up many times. Written as DNA, the CDR3 is TGCAGCGCAACCGGGACAGGGGGAGCAGATACGCAGTATTTT. Translating it yields CSATGTGGADTQYF. V usage is TRBV29-1 and J usage is TRBJ2-3; 11 positions agree with TRBD1. CDR1 SQVTM and CDR2 ANQGSEA come from the germline V gene. The CDR3 runs to 14 residues. V lost 7 bases and J lost 4; bases outside the gene matches: 7.

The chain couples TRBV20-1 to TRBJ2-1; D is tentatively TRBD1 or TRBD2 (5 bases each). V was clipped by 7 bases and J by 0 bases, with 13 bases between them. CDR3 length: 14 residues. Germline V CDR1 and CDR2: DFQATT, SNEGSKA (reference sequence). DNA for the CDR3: TGCAGTGGTTCCGGGGCCAGCTCCTACAATGAGCAGTTCTTC. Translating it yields CSGSGASSYNEQFF.

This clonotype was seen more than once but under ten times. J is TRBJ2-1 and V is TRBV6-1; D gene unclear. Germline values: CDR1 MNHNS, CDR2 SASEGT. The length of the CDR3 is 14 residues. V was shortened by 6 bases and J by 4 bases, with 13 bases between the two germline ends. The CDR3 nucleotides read TGTGCCAGCAGCACTCAGAAGGCATACAATGAGCAGTTCTTC. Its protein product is CASSTQKAYNEQFF.

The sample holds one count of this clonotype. CDR3 DNA sequence: TGTGCCAGCAGCCCCACGGCCCAAGACTATAATTCACCCCTCCACTTT. This codes for CASSPTAQDYNSPLHF. J is TRBJ1-6 and V is TRBV5-5, with no clear D. Trimming removed 4 bases at V and 3 bases at J, with 14 bases between. The germline CDR1 and CDR2 sequences are SGHKS and YYEKEE (reference sequence). This CDR3 contains 16 residues.